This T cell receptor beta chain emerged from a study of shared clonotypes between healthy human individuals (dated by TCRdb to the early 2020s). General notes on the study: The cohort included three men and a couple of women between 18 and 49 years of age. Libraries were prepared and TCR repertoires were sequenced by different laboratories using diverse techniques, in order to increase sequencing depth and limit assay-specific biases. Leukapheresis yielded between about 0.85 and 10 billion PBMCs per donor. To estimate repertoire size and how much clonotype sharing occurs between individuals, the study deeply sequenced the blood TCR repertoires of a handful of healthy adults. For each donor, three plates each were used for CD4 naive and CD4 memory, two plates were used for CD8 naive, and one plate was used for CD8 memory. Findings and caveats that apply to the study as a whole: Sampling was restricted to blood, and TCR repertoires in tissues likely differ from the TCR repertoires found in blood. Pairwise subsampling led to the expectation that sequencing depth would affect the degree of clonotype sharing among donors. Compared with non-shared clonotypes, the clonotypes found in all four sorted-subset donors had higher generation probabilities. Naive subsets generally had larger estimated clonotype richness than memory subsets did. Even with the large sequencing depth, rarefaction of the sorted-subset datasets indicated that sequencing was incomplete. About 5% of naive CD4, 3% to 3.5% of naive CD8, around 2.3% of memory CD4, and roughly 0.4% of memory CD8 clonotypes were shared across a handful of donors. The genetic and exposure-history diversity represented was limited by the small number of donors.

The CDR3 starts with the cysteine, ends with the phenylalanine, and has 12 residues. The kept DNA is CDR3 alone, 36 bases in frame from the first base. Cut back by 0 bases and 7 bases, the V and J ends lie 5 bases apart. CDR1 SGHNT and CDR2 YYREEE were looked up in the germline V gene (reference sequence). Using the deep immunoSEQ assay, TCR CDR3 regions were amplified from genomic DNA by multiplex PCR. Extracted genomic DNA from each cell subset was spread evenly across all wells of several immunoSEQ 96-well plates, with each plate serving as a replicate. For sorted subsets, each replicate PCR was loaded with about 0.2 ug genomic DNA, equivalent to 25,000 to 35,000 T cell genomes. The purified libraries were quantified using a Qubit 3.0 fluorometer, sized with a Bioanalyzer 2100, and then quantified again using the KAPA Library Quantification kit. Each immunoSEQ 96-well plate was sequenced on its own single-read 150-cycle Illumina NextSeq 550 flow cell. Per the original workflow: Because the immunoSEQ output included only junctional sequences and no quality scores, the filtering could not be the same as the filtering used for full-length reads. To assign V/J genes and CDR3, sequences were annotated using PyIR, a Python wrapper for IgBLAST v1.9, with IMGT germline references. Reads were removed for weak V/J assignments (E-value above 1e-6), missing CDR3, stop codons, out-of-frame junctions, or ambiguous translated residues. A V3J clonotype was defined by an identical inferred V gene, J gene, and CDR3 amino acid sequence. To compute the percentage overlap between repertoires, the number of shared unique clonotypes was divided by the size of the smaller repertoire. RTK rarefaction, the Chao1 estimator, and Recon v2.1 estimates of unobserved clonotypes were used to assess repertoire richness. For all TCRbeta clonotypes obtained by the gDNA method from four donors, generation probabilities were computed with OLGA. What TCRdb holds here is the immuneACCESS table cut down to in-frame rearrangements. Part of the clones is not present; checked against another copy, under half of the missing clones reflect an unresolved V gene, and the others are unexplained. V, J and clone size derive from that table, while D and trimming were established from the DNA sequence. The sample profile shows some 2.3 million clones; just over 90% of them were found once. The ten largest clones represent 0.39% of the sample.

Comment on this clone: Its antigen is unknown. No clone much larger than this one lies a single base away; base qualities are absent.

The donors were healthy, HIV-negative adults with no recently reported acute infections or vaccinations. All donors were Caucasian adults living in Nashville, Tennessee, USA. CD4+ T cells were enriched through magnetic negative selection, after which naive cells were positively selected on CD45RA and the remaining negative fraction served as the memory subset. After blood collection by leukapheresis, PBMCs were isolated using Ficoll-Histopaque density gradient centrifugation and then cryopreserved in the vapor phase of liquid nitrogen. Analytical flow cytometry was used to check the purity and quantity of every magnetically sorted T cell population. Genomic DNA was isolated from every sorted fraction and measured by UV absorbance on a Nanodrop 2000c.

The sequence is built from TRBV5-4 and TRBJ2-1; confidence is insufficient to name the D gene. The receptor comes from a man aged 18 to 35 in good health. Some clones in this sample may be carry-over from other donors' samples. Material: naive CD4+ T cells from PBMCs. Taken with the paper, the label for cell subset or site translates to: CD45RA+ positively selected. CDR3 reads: CASSLERNEQFF. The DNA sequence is TGTGCCAGCAGCTTGGAAAGGAATGAGCAGTTCTTC. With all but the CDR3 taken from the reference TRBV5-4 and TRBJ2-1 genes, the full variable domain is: ETGVTQSPTHLIKTRGQQVTLRCSSQSGHNTVSWYQQALGQGPQFIFQYYREEENGRGNFPPRFSGLQFPNYSSELNVNALELDDSALYLCASSLERNEQFFGPGTRLTVL.